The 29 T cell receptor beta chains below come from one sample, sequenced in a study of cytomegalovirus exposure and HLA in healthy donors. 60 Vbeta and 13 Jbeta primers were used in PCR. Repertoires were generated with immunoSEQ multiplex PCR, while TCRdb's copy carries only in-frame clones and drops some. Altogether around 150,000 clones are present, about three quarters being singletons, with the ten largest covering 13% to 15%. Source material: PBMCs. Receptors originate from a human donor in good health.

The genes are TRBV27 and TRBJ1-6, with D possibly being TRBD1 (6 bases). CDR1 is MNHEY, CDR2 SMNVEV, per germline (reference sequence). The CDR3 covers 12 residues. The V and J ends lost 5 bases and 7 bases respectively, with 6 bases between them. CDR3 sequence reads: CASSTGNSPLHF. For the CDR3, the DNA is TGTGCCAGCAGTACAGGGAATTCACCCCTCCACTTT.

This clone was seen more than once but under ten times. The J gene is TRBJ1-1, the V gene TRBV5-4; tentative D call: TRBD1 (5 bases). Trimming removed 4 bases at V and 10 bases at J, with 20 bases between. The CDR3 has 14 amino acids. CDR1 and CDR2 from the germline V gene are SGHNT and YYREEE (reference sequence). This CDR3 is CASSLWGRQGVAFF. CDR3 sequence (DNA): TGTGCCAGCAGCCTTTGGGGCCGACAAGGTGTAGCTTTCTTT.

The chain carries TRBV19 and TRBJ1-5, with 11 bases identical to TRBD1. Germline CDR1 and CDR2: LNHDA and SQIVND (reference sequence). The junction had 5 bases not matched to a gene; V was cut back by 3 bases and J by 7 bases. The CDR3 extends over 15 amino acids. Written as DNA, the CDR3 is TGTGCCAGTAGTATGGGGGGACAGGGGGAACAGCCCCAGCATTTT. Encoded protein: CASSMGGQGEQPQHF.

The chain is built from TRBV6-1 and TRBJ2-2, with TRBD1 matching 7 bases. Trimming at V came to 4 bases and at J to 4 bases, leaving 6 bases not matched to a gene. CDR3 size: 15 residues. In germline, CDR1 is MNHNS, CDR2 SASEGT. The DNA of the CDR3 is TGTGCCAGCAGTGCCCAGGGACAGTTCACCGGGGAGCTGTTTTTT. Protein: CASSAQGQFTGELFF.

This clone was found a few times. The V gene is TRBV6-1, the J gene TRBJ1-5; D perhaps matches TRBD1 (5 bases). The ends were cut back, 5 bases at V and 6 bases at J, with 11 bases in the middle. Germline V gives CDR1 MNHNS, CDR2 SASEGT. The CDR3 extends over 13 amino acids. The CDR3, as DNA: TGTGCCAGCAGTCCTGCGGGGGGTCAGCCCCAGCATTTT. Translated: CASSPAGGQPQHF.

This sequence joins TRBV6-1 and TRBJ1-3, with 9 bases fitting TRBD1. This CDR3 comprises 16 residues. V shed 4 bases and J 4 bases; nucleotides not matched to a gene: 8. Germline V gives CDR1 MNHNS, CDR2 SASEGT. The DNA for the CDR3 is TGTGCCAGCAGTGCGTGGACAGGGGCTGGAGGAAACACCATATATTTT. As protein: CASSAWTGAGGNTIYF.

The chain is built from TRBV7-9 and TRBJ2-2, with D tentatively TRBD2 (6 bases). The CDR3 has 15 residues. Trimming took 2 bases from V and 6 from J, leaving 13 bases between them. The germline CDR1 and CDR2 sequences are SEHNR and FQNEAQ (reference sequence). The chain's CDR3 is CASSLRPGGAGELFF. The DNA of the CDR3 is TGTGCCAGCAGCTTAAGGCCCGGAGGGGCCGGGGAGCTGTTTTTT. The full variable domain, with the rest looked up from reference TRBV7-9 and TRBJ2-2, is DTGVSQNPRHKITKRGQNVTFRCDPISEHNRLYWYRQTLGQGPEFLTYFQNEAQLEKSRLLSDRFSAERPKGSFSTLEIQRTEQGDSAMYLCASSLRPGGAGELFFGEGSRLTVL.

The CDR3 DNA sequence: TGCGCCAGCAGCCAAGCTTGGGAGTTAGCACATTCACCCCTCCACTTT. Translated: CASSQAWELAHSPLHF. This chain connects TRBV4-1 to TRBJ1-6; no clear D. Trimming left V 1 base short and J 8 bases short, with 15 bases between. The length of the CDR3 is 16 residues. Germline assignment: CDR1 MGHRA and CDR2 YSYEKL.

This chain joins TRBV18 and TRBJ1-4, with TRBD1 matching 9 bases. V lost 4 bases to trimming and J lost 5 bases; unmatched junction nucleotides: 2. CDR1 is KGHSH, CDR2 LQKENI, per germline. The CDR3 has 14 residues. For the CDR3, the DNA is TGTGCCAGCTCACTCGGGACAGGGAATGAAAAACTGTTTTTT. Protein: CASSLGTGNEKLFF.

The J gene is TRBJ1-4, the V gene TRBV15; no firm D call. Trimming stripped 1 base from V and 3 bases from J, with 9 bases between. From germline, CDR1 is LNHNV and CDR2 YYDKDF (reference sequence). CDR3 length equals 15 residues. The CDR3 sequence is CATSRVGAANEKLFF. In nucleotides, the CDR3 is TGTGCCACCAGCAGAGTAGGAGCCGCTAATGAAAAACTGTTTTTT.

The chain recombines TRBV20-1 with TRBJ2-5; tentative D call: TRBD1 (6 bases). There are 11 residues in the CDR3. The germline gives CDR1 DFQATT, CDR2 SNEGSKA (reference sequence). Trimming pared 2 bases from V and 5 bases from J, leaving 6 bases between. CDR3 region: CSARQGETQYF. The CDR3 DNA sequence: TGCAGTGCTAGACAGGGGGAGACCCAGTACTTC.

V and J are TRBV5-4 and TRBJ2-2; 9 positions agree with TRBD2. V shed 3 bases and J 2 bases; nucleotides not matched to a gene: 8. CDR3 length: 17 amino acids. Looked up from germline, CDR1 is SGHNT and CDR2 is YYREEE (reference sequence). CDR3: CASSSGSGGHNTGELFF. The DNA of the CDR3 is TGTGCCAGCAGCTCCGGGAGCGGGGGGCATAACACCGGGGAGCTGTTTTTT.

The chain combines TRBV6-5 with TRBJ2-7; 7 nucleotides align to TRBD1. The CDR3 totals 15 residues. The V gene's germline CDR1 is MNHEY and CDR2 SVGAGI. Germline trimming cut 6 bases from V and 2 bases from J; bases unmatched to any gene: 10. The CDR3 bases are TGTGCCAGCAGAGAGCCGGGACAGCGAACCTACGAGCAGTACTTC. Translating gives CASREPGQRTYEQYF.

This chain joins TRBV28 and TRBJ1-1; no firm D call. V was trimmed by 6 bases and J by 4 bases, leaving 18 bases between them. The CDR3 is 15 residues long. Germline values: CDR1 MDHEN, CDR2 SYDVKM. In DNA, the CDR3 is TGTGCCAGCAGCCAAATTTCGAGGTCCATCACTGAAGCTTTCTTT. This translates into CASSQISRSITEAFF.

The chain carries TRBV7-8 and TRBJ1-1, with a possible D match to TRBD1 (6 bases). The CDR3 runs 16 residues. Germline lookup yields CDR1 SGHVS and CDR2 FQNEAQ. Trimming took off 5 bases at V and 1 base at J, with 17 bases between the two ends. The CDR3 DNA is TGTGCCAGCAGCGGTAGCCGCCTGACAGGGAACACTGAAGCTTTCTTT. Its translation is CASSGSRLTGNTEAFF.

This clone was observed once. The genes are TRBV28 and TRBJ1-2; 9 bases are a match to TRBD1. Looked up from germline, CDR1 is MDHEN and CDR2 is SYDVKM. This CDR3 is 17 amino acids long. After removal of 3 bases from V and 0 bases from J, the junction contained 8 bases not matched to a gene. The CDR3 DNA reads TGTGCCAGCAGTTTCGCGACAGGGGGATACGCTAACTATGGCTACACCTTC. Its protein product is CASSFATGGYANYGYTF.

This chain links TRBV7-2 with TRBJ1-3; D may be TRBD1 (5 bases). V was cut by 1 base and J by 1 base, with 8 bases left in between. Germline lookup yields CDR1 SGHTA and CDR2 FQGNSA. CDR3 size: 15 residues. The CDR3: CASSLGPGSGNTIYF. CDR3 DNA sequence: TGTGCCAGCAGCTTAGGTCCAGGGTCTGGAAACACCATATATTTT.

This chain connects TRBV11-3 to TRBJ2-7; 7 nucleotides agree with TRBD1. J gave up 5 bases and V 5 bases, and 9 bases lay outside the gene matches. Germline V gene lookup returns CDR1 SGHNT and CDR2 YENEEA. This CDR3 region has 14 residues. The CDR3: CASSLQGERNEQYF. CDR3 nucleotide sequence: TGTGCCAGCAGCCTGCAGGGGGAAAGGAACGAGCAGTACTTC.

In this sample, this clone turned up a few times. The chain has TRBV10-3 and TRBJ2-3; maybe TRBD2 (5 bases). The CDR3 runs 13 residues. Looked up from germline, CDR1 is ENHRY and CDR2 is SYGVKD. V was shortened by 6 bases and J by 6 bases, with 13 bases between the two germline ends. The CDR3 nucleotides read TGTGCCATCAGAGGACTCATCCGCGATACGCAGTATTTT. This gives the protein CAIRGLIRDTQYF.

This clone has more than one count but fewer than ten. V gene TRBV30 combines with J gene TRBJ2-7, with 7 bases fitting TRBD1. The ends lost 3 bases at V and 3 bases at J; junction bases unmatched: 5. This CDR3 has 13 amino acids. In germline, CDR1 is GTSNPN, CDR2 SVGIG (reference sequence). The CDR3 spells CAWRRGQNYEQYF. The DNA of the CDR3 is TGTGCCTGGAGAAGGGGACAGAACTACGAGCAGTACTTC.

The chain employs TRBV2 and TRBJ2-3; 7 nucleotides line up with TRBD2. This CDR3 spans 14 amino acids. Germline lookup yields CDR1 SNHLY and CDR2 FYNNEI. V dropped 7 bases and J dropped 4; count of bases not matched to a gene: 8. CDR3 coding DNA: TGTGCCAGCAATTCGGGGGGTTTGCCAGATACGCAGTATTTT. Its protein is CASNSGGLPDTQYF. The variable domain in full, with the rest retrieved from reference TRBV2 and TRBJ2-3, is EPEVTQTPSHQVTQMGQEVILRCVPISNHLYFYWYRQILGQKVEFLVSFYNNEISEKSEIFDDQFSVERPDGSNFTLKIRSTKLEDSAMYFCASNSGGLPDTQYFGPGTRLTVL.

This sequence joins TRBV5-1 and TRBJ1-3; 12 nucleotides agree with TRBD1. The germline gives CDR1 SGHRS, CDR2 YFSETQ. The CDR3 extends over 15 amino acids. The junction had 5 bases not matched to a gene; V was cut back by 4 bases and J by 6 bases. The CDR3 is CASSGGTGGENTIYF. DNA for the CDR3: TGCGCCAGCAGCGGCGGGACAGGGGGCGAAAACACCATATATTTT. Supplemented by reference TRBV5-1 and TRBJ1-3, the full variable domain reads KAGVTQTPRYLIKTRGQQVTLSCSPISGHRSVSWYQQTPGQGLQFLFEYFSETQRNKGNFPGRFSGRQFSNSRSEMNVSTLELGDSALYLCASSGGTGGENTIYFGEGSWLTVV.

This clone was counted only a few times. The CDR3 nucleotides are TGTGCCAGCAGCTTTAGGGGACAGGGGAAAACTAATGAAAAACTGTTTTTT. Protein: CASSFRGQGKTNEKLFF. The gene calls are TRBV5-4 and TRBJ1-4, with 10 bases that match TRBD1. CDR1 is SGHNT and CDR2 is YYREEE in the germline V gene (reference sequence). The CDR3 extends over 17 amino acids. J was trimmed by 1 base and V by 2 bases; bases with no gene match: 5.

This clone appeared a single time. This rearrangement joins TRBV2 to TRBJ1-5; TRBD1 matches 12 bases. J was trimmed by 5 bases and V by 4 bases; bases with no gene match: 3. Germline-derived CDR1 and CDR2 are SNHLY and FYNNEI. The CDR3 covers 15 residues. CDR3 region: CASSGGTGGHQPQHF. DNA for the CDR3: TGTGCCAGCAGTGGGGGGACAGGGGGCCATCAGCCCCAGCATTTT.

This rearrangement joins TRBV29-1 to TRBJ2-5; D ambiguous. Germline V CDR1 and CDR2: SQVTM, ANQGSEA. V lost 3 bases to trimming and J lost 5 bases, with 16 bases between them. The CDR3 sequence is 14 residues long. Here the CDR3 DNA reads TGCAGCGTTGACCCCGGAGTGGGTCTTGAGACCCAGTACTTC. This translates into CSVDPGVGLETQYF.

The CDR3 reads CAISESTVNQPQHF. In DNA form, the CDR3 reads TGTGCCATCAGTGAGTCAACAGTAAATCAGCCCCAGCATTTT. This chain connects TRBV10-3 to TRBJ1-5; D gene uncertain. V shed 0 bases and J shed 4 bases, with 7 bases lying between them. The CDR3 has 14 residues. Germline values: CDR1 ENHRY, CDR2 SYGVKD.

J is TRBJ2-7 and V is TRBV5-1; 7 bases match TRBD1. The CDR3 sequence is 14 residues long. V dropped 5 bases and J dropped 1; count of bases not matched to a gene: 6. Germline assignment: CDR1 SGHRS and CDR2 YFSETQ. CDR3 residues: CASSMTGSSYEQYF. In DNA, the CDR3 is TGCGCCAGCAGTATGACAGGGTCATCCTACGAGCAGTACTTC.

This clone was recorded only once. The CDR3 sequence: CASSYVGYTDTQYF. The CDR3 nucleotides read TGTGCCAGCAGTTACGTGGGCTACACAGATACGCAGTATTTT. The V gene is TRBV6-5, the J gene TRBJ2-3; no firm D call. Germline CDR1 and CDR2: MNHEY and SVGAGI. The CDR3 totals 14 residues. Trimming left V 2 bases short and J 2 bases short, with 8 bases between.

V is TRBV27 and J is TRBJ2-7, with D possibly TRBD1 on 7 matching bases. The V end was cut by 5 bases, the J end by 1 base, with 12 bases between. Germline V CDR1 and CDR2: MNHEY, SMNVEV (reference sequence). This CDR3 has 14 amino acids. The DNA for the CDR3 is TGTGCCAGCAGTAAACCAGGGGGGTCCTACGAGCAGTACTTC. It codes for CASSKPGGSYEQYF.